The rows below give T cell receptor beta chains drawn from one sample of a study of blood T cell repertoires in COVID-19. TCRdb's table, derived via immunoSEQ multiplex PCR, lists solely in-frame clones and lacks some. This sample has 320,000 or so clones; 88% occur once, and the top ten carry over 4.5%. Material: PBMCs or T cells enriched from blood (not recorded which). The receptors originated from a young man who had recovered from COVID-19. The CDR3 runs from the conserved cysteine through the conserved F or W. A D gene is named only where the DNA matches it firmly. Size is stated for part of the rows, as once, few or many counts, or as a class when the clone is expanded.

16 TRBD2 TRBJ2-2 TRBV19 . CASTPPGGEGTGELFF TGTGCCAGTACCCCCCCGGGGGGGGAGGGGACCGGGGAGCTGTTTTTT
14 TRBD1 TRBJ2-2 TRBV5-1 few CASETGGNTGELFF TGCGCCAGCGAGACAGGGGGCAACACCGGGGAGCTGTTTTTT
16 TRBD2 TRBJ2-1 TRBV3-1/TRBV3-2 . CASSQLAGGSYNEQFF TGTGCCAGCAGCCAACTGGCGGGGGGGTCCTACAATGAGCAGTTCTTC
16 TRBD1 TRBJ2-3 TRBV5-1 . CASSRHRQGGENTQYF TGCGCCAGCAGCCGCCATCGACAGGGGGGGGAAAATACGCAGTATTTT
12 . TRBJ1-2 TRBV18 . CASSPEVKGYTF TGTGCCAGCTCACCTGAGGTCAAGGGCTACACCTTC
16 TRBD2 TRBJ2-1 TRBV7-8 . CASSPTWGGLYNEQFF TGTGCCAGCAGCCCTACCTGGGGGGGTCTCTACAATGAGCAGTTCTTC
13 . TRBJ1-1 TRBV5-1 few CASSLARDYEAFF TGCGCCAGCAGCTTGGCCAGGGATTATGAAGCTTTCTTT
13 . TRBJ2-5 TRBV21-1 . CASSKDSLETQYF TGTGCCAGCAGCAAGGACAGCCTAGAGACCCAGTACTTC
14 TRBD1 TRBJ2-7 TRBV5-1 . CASSLAQGAGEQYF TGCGCCAGCAGCTTGGCTCAGGGGGCAGGTGAGCAGTACTTC
14 TRBD1 TRBJ1-2 TRBV2 . CASSEDRGNYGYTF TGTGCCAGCAGTGAAGACAGGGGGAACTATGGCTACACCTTC
13 . TRBJ1-2 TRBV11-2 . CASSLIQVHGYTF TGTGCCAGCAGCTTAATCCAGGTTCATGGCTACACCTTC
15 . TRBJ2-7 TRBV7-6 . CASSLGTLTTYEQYF TGTGCCAGCAGCTTAGGGACACTTACTACCTACGAGCAGTACTTC
11 . TRBJ2-7 TRBV28 few CASSDSFGQYF TGTGCCAGCAGCGACAGCTTTGGGCAGTACTTC
13 . TRBJ1-2 TRBV10-1 . CASSEGHLYGYTF TGCGCCAGCAGTGAGGGACACCTCTATGGCTACACCTTC
16 TRBD2 TRBJ2-1 TRBV14 . CASSQERGGFYNEQFF TGTGCCAGCAGCCAAGAGCGGGGGGGCTTCTACAATGAGCAGTTCTTC
16 TRBD1 TRBJ2-3 TRBV25-1 . CASSWTGGGSTDTQYF TGTGCCAGCAGCTGGACAGGGGGCGGTAGCACAGATACGCAGTATTTT
15 TRBD1 TRBJ1-4 TRBV5-1 . CASSLVTGGHEKLFF TGCGCCAGCAGCTTGGTGACAGGGGGACATGAAAAACTGTTTTTT
17 TRBD2 TRBJ2-2 TRBV9 . CASSLSRTSANTGELFF TGTGCCAGCAGCCTCAGTAGGACTAGCGCGAACACCGGGGAGCTGTTTTTT
13 . TRBJ1-1 TRBV10-3 . CAIRRDINTEAFF TGTGCCATCAGACGGGACATAAACACTGAAGCTTTCTTT
13 . TRBJ1-2 TRBV28 . CASSLAGGGGYTF TGTGCCAGCAGTTTAGCTGGGGGCGGAGGCTACACCTTC
15 TRBD2 TRBJ2-3 TRBV10-2 few CASSDGGGAVDTQYF TGCGCCAGCAGTGATGGCGGGGGGGCAGTAGATACGCAGTATTTT
11 TRBD1 TRBJ2-2 TRBV10-3 . CAIQGAWELFF TGTGCCATCCAGGGGGCATGGGAGCTGTTTTTT
16 TRBD2 TRBJ2-1 TRBV3-1/TRBV3-2 . CASSQLAGGSYNEQFF TGTGCCAGCAGCCAACTGGCGGGGGGTTCATACAATGAGCAGTTCTTC
16 . TRBJ2-6 TRBV5-4 . CASSRQGNSGANVLTF TGTGCCAGCAGCCGTCAGGGGAACTCTGGGGCCAACGTCCTGACTTTC
15 . TRBJ1-6 TRBV10-3 . CAISESLGANSPLHF TGTGCCATCAGTGAGTCACTGGGGGCTAATTCACCCCTCCACTTT
14 TRBD1 TRBJ2-4 TRBV5-6 . CASSFGTGPVIQYF TGTGCCAGCAGCTTCGGGACAGGGCCTGTTATTCAGTACTTC
12 . TRBJ1-6 TRBV28 . CASSYGNSPLHF TGTGCCAGCAGTTACGGTAATTCACCCCTCCACTTT
15 TRBD1 TRBJ1-4 TRBV9 once CASSASGGFHEKLFF TGTGCCAGCAGCGCCTCAGGGGGTTTTCATGAAAAACTGTTTTTT
15 TRBD2 TRBJ2-5 TRBV11-2 once CASSLSGGDQETQYF TGTGCCAGCAGCTTAAGCGGGGGGGATCAAGAGACCCAGTACTTC
15 TRBD1 TRBJ1-5 TRBV18 . CASSEGQVFNQPQHF TGTGCCAGCTCGGAGGGACAGGTATTCAATCAGCCCCAGCATTTT
18 TRBD1 TRBJ2-2 TRBV18 few CASSARQGRMTGAGELFF TGTGCCAGCTCAGCACGACAGGGGAGAATGACTGGCGCCGGGGAGCTGTTTTTT
14 . TRBJ2-2 TRBV20-1 once CSASEAGNTGELFF TGCAGTGCTAGTGAGGCAGGGAACACCGGGGAGCTGTTTTTT
16 TRBD1 TRBJ1-2 TRBV19 . CTSSPRTGGSNYGYTF TGTACCAGTAGTCCAAGGACAGGGGGAAGCAACTATGGCTACACCTTC
17 TRBD2 TRBJ2-5 TRBV7-9 . CASSFGLAGRSWPTQYF TGTGCCAGCAGCTTTGGGCTAGCGGGCAGGAGTTGGCCGACCCAGTACTTC
17 . TRBJ1-5 TRBV6-1 . CASSAWDTSDSNQPQHF TGTGCCAGCAGTGCCTGGGACACCAGCGATAGCAATCAGCCCCAGCATTTT
15 TRBD1 TRBJ1-2 TRBV6-1 . CASSESIGTGYGYTF TGTGCCAGCAGTGAATCTATCGGGACAGGTTATGGCTACACCTTC
13 . TRBJ1-2 TRBV3-1/TRBV3-2 . CASSQVKGVGYTF TGTGCCAGCAGCCAAGTTAAAGGGGTCGGCTACACCTTC
16 . TRBJ2-1 TRBV5-4 . CASSPTARESYNEQFF TGTGCCAGCAGCCCGACCGCCCGGGAGTCCTACAATGAGCAGTTCTTC
16 TRBD2 TRBJ2-1 TRBV7-2 . CASSLGGLAKYNEQFF TGTGCCAGCAGCTTAGGGGGACTAGCCAAATACAATGAGCAGTTCTTC
14 . TRBJ1-1 TRBV2 . CASSKMDRYTEAFF TGTGCCAGCAGTAAAATGGACAGATATACTGAAGCTTTCTTT
13 . TRBJ1-4 TRBV7-8 . CASRRATNEKLFF TGTGCCAGCAGGCGTGCAACTAATGAAAAACTGTTTTTT
14 . TRBJ2-3 TRBV9 . CASSSVARTDTQYF TGTGCCAGCAGCTCCGTAGCGAGGACAGATACGCAGTATTTT
15 . TRBJ2-7 TRBV2 . CASSGGGQVPYEQYF TGTGCCAGCAGTGGGGGGGGACAGGTGCCCTACGAGCAGTACTTC